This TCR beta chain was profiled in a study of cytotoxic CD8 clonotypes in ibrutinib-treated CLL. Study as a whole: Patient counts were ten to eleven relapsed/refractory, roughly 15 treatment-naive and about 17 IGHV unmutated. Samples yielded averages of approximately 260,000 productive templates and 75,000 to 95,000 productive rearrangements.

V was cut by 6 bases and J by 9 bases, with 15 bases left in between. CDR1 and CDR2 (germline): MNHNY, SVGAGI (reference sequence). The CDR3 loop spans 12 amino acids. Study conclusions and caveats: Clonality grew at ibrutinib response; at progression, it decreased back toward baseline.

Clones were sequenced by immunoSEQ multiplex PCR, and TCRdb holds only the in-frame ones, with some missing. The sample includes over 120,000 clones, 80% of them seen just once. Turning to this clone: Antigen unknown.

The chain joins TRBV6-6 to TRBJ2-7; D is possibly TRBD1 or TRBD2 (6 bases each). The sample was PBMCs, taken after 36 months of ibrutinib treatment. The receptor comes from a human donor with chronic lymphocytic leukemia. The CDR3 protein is CASSPHREVQYF. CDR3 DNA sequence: TGTGCCAGCAGCCCTCACAGGGAGGTGCAGTACTTC.